A selection of T cell receptor beta chains follows, all from one sample in a study of cytomegalovirus exposure and HLA in healthy donors. Clones were sequenced by immunoSEQ multiplex PCR, and TCRdb holds only the in-frame ones, with some missing. In the table there are tens of thousands of clones, roughly 85% of which are singletons. The sample comprised PBMCs. These TCRs come from a man aged 25 to 40 in good health and CMV-seronegative. CDR3s include the opening cysteine and the closing phenylalanine or tryptophan. The order of the fields is CDR3 DNA, CDR3 protein, D gene, clone size, J gene, V gene, CDR3 length. A D gene is named only where the DNA matches it firmly. A row's size may be missing; if present it is once, few, many or a size class.

TGTGCCAGCAGCTCTAGCGGGGGAACCTACGAGCAGTACTTC | CASSSSGGTYEQYF | TRBD2 | NA | TRBJ2-7 | TRBV5-4 | 14
TGTGCCAGCAGTGAATATATTCGGGGCGGGAGAGCAGATACGCAGTATTTT | CASSEYIRGGRADTQYF | TRBD2 | once | TRBJ2-3 | TRBV25-1 | 17
TGTGCCAGCGGCCCACTAGCGGGAGCTAGCACAGATACGCAGTATTTT | CASGPLAGASTDTQYF | TRBD2 | NA | TRBJ2-3 | TRBV7-2 | 16
TGTGCCAGCAGCTTAAACAGGGGATACACTGAAGCTTTCTTT | CASSLNRGYTEAFF | TRBD1 | NA | TRBJ1-1 | TRBV7-2 | 14
TGCAGCGTCGAGTTGGACTCTAGCTACACCTTC | CSVELDSSYTF | NA | NA | TRBJ1-2 | TRBV29-1 | 11
TGTGCTAGCAGCTTAGGAGGGGGGGACACAGATACGCAGTATTTT | CASSLGGGDTDTQYF | NA | NA | TRBJ2-3 | TRBV7-7 | 15
TGTGCCAGCAGATTCCGCAGGGGGTCCTACGAGCAGTACTTC | CASRFRRGSYEQYF | TRBD1 | NA | TRBJ2-7 | TRBV6-5 | 14
TGTGCCAGCAGTGAAGTGATACAGGGGGCGCACACTGAAGCTTTCTTT | CASSEVIQGAHTEAFF | TRBD1 | NA | TRBJ1-1 | TRBV6-1 | 16
TGCGCCAGCAGCCAAGGCGGGGGCCCGATGAACACTGAAGCTTTCTTT | CASSQGGGPMNTEAFF | NA | NA | TRBJ1-1 | TRBV4-3 | 16
TGTGCCATCAGCCGGACAGGCGGGGATCAGCCCCAGCATTTT | CAISRTGGDQPQHF | TRBD1 | NA | TRBJ1-5 | TRBV10-3 | 14
TGTGCCAGCCGTAGGTCGCTCGGGGAAGAAGGTACCCAGTACTTC | CASRRSLGEEGTQYF | NA | NA | TRBJ2-5 | TRBV7-2 | 15
TGTGCCAGCAGCTTAAGGCAGGGGGAATATGGCTACACCTTC | CASSLRQGEYGYTF | TRBD1 | NA | TRBJ1-2 | TRBV7-9 | 14
TGTGCCAGCAGTTTAGGACAGGACCCAACAAAACTGTTTTTT | CASSLGQDPTKLFF | TRBD1 | NA | TRBJ1-4 | TRBV28 | 14
TGTGCCAGCCGACCTACGAGGGTTAGCAATCAGCCCCAGCATTTT | CASRPTRVSNQPQHF | NA | NA | TRBJ1-5 | TRBV6-5 | 15
TGTGCCAGCAGCCCAGGGACAGGGGAACGCGAGCAGTACTTC | CASSPGTGEREQYF | TRBD1 | NA | TRBJ2-7 | TRBV5-4 | 14
TGTGCCACCAGCAGAGTAACAGGGGTCGATTCACCCCTCCACTTT | CATSRVTGVDSPLHF | TRBD1 | NA | TRBJ1-6 | TRBV15 | 15
TGTGCCAGTAGAAGCGACAGGGCCGGCAATCAGCCCCAGCATTTT | CASRSDRAGNQPQHF | TRBD1 | NA | TRBJ1-5 | TRBV19 | 15
TGCGCCAGCAGCCGGGACAGGAGCCCTAATGAAAAACTGTTTTTT | CASSRDRSPNEKLFF | TRBD1 | NA | TRBJ1-4 | TRBV10-1 | 15
TGTGCCTGGGGGACTCCCCTCGGCGAGCAGTACTTC | CAWGTPLGEQYF | NA | NA | TRBJ2-7 | TRBV30 | 12
TGCGCCAGCAGCCAAGGAGGTGGGTTCGACCAGCCCCAGCATTTT | CASSQGGGFDQPQHF | NA | NA | TRBJ1-5 | TRBV4-1 | 15
TGTGCCAGCAGCTTAGCTCGGGGAGACAGGGCGACTGAAGCTTTCTTT | CASSLARGDRATEAFF | TRBD1 | NA | TRBJ1-1 | TRBV7-2 | 16
TGTGCCAGCAGCGTAGAGGACAGGGGTTCCTACGAGCAGTACTTC | CASSVEDRGSYEQYF | TRBD1 | once | TRBJ2-7 | TRBV9 | 15
TGTGCCAGTAGTATCCCCGGTGGAGTCTCTGGAAACACCATATATTTT | CASSIPGGVSGNTIYF | NA | NA | TRBJ1-3 | TRBV19 | 16
TGTGCCAGCAGCCAAGGAGGGCAGCAGTACTTC | CASSQGGQQYF | NA | NA | TRBJ2-7 | TRBV14 | 11
TGTGCCAGCAGGAGACAGGGCAATGAGCAGTTCTTC | CASRRQGNEQFF | TRBD1 | NA | TRBJ2-1 | TRBV27 | 12
TGTGCCAGCAGCTTGGTTAGCGGGGGGGCCAGGGGTCACGAGCAGTACTTC | CASSLVSGGARGHEQYF | TRBD2 | NA | TRBJ2-7 | TRBV5-4 | 17
TGTGCCAGCAGCTTTAGGTATCCGGTCGGACAGGGAGTGTCTATCTCCTACAATGAGCAGTTCTTC | CASSFRYPVGQGVSISYNEQFF | TRBD1 | once | TRBJ2-1 | TRBV13 | 22
TGTGCCAGCAGCCGGCAGGTGGGCACAGATACGCAGTATTTT | CASSRQVGTDTQYF | NA | NA | TRBJ2-3 | TRBV14 | 14
TGTGCCAGCGTGGACCGGGGAGGCCCTTACGAGCAGTACTTC | CASVDRGGPYEQYF | NA | NA | TRBJ2-7 | TRBV6-1 | 14
TGTGCCAGCAGCTTAGGGGGCGGGAGGGCCAGGGATACGCAGTATTTT | CASSLGGGRARDTQYF | TRBD2 | NA | TRBJ2-3 | TRBV7-2 | 16
TGCGCCAGCAGGGAAGCGGGTCTCCAAGAGACCCAGTACTTC | CASREAGLQETQYF | NA | NA | TRBJ2-5 | TRBV5-1 | 14